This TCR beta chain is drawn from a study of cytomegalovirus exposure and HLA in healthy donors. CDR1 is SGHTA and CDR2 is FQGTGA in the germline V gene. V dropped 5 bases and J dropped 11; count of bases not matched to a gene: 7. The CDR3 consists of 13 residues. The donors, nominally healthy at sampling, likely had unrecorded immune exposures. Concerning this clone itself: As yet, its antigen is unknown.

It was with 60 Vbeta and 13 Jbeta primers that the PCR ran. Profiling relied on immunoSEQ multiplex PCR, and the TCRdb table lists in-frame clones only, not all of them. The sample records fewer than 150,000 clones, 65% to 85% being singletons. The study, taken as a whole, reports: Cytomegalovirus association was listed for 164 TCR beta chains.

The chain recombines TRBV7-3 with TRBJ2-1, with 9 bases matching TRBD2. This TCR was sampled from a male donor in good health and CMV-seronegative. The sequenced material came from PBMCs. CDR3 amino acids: CASSTASGDKQFF. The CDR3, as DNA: TGTGCCAGCAGCACCGCTAGCGGGGATAAGCAGTTCTTC.